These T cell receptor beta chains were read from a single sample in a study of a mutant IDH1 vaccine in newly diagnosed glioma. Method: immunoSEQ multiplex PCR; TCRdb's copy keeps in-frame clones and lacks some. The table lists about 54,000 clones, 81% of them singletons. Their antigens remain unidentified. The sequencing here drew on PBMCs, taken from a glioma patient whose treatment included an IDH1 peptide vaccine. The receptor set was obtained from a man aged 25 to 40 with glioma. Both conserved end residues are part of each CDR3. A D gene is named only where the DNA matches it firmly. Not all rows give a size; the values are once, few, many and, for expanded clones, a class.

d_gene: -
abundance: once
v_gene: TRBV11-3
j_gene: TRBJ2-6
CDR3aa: CASSLAGGTGANVLTF
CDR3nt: TGTGCCAGCAGCTTAGCTGGGGGCACTGGGGCCAACGTCCTGACTTTC

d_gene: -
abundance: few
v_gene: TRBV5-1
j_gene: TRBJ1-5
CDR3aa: CASSPGVNNQPQHF
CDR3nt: TGCGCCAGCAGCCCGGGGGTGAACAATCAGCCCCAGCATTTT

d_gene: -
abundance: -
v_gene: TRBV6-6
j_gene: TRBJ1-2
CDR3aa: CASSYSLSGHGYTF
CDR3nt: TGTGCCAGCAGTTACTCGTTGTCAGGTCATGGCTACACCTTC

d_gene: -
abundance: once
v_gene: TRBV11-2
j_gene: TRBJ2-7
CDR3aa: CASSLRKGGSRGFYEQYF
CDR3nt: TGTGCCAGCAGCTTAAGAAAAGGGGGGTCGCGGGGGTTTTACGAGCAGTACTTC

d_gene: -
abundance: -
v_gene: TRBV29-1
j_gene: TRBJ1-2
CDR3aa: CSVEDRPGRLYYGYTF
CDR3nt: TGCAGCGTTGAAGATCGGCCGGGACGGCTATACTATGGCTACACCTTC

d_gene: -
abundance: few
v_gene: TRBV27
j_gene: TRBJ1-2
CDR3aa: CASSLRQNYGYTF
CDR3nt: TGTGCCAGCAGTTTGAGACAAAACTATGGCTACACCTTC

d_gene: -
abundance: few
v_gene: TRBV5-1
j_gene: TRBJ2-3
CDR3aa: CASSIGTNGDTQYF
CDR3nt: TGCGCCAGCAGCATAGGGACCAACGGGGATACGCAGTATTTT

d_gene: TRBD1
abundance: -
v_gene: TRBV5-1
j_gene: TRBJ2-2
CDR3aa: CASQLGQGNTGELFF
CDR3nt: TGCGCCAGCCAGTTGGGACAGGGTAACACCGGGGAGCTGTTTTTT

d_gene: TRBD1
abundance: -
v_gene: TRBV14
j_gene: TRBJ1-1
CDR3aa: CASSWGQTRPTPNTEAFF
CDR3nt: TGTGCCAGCAGCTGGGGACAGACTAGACCTACACCGAACACTGAAGCTTTCTTT

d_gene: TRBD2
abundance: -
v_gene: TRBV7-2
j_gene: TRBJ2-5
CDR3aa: CASSILAGGQETQYF
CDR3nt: TGTGCCAGCAGCATCTTAGCGGGGGGGCAAGAGACCCAGTACTTC

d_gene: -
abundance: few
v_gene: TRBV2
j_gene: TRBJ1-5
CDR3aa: CASTMGHTISNQPQHF
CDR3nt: TGTGCCAGCACGATGGGGCACACGATTAGCAATCAGCCCCAGCATTTT

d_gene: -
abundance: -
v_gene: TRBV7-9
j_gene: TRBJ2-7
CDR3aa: CASSLEYEQYF
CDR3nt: TGTGCCAGCAGCTTAGAATACGAGCAGTACTTC

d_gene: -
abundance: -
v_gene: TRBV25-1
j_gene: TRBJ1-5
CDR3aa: CASRGPGPYQPQHF
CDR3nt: TGTGCCAGCAGAGGCCCGGGCCCCTATCAGCCCCAGCATTTT

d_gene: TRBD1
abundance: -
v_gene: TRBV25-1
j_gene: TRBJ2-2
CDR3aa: CASNYRGTGELFF
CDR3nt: TGTGCCAGCAACTACAGGGGCACCGGGGAGCTGTTTTTT

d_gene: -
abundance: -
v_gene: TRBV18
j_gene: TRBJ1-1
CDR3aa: CASSRTTANTEAFF
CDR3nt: TGTGCCAGCTCACGAACCACAGCGAACACTGAAGCTTTCTTT

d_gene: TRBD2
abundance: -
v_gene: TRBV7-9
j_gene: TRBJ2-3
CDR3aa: CASSPSSGQDTDTQYF
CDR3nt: TGTGCCAGCAGCCCCTCTAGCGGACAAGACACAGATACGCAGTATTTT

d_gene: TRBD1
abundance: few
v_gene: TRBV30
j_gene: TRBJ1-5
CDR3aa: CAWSVTTGGNQPQHF
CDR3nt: TGTGCCTGGAGTGTTACGACAGGGGGCAATCAGCCCCAGCATTTT

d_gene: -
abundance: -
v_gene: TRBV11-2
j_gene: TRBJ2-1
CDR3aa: CASSLGALYNEQFF
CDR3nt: TGTGCCAGCAGCCTCGGGGCACTTTACAATGAGCAGTTCTTC

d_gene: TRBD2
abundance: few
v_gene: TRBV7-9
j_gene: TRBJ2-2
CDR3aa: CASLPGLAGGANTGELFF
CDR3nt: TGTGCCAGCTTACCGGGACTAGCGGGGGGAGCGAACACCGGGGAGCTGTTTTTT

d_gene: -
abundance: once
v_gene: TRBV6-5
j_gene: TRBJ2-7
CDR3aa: CASSPRRPYEQYF
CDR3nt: TGTGCCAGCAGTCCCCGCAGGCCATACGAGCAGTACTTC

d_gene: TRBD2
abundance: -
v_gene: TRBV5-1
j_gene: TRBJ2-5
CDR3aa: CASSFQAGGETQYF
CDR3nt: TGCGCCAGCAGCTTTCAAGCGGGGGGAGAGACCCAGTACTTC

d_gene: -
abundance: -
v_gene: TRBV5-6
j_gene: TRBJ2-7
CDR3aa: CASSLERTYEQYF
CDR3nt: TGTGCCAGCAGCTTGGAACGTACCTACGAGCAGTACTTC

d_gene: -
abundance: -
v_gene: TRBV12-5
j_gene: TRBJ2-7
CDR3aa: CASGIGQGSYEQYF
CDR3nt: TGTGCTAGTGGTATCGGGCAAGGCTCCTACGAGCAGTACTTC

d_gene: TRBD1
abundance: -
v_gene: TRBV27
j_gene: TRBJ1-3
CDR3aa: CASSRTGVGNTIYF
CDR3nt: TGTGCCAGCAGCCGGACAGGGGTTGGAAACACCATATATTTT

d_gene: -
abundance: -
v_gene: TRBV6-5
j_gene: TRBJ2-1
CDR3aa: CASSYSRPNNEQFF
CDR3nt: TGTGCCAGCAGTTACTCTCGCCCAAACAATGAGCAGTTCTTC

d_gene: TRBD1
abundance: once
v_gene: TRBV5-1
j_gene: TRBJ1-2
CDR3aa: CASSLGDSDFYGYTF
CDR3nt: TGCGCCAGCAGCTTGGGGGACAGCGACTTTTATGGCTACACCTTC

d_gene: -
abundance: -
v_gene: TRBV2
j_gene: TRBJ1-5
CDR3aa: CASRATGIFSNQPQHF
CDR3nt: TGTGCCAGCAGGGCTACAGGGATCTTTAGCAATCAGCCCCAGCATTTT

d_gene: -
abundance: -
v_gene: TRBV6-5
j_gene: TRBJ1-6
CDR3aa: CASSYQIRSPLHF
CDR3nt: TGTGCCAGCAGTTACCAGATCCGTTCACCCCTCCACTTT

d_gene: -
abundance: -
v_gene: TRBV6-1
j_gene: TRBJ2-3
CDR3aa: CASMGPGLQDTQYF
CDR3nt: TGTGCCAGCATGGGACCGGGACTTCAAGATACGCAGTATTTT

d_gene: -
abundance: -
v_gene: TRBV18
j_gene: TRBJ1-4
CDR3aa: CASSPPSGEKLFF
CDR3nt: TGTGCCAGCTCACCACCGTCAGGGGAAAAACTGTTTTTT

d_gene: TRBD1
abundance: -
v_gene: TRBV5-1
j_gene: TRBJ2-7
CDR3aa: CASSLTGQGTHEQYF
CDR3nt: TGCGCCAGCAGCTTGACAGGACAGGGGACCCACGAGCAGTACTTC

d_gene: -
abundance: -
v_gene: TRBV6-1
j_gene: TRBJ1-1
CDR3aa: CASSWANTEAFF
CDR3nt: TGTGCCAGCAGCTGGGCGAACACTGAAGCTTTCTTT

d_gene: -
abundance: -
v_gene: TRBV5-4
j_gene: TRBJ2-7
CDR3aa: CASSVGGGVPTYEQYF
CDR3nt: TGTGCCAGCAGCGTGGGAGGAGGGGTACCCACCTACGAGCAGTACTTC

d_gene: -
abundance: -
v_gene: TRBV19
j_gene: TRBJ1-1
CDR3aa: CASSETTNIAEAFF
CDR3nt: TGTGCCAGTAGTGAAACAACGAACATTGCTGAAGCTTTCTTT

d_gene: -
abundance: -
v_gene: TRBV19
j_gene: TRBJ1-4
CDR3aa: CASSLLGGGEKLFF
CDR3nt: TGTGCCAGTAGTTTACTCGGCGGGGGAGAAAAACTGTTTTTT

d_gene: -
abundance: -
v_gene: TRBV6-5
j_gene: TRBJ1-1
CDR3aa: CASSTARTEAFF
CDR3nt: TGTGCCAGCAGTACCGCGCGGACTGAAGCTTTCTTT

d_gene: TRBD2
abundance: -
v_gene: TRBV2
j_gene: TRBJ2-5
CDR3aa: CASSEDSGGAGRETQYF
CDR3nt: TGTGCCAGCAGTGAAGATAGCGGGGGGGCCGGGAGAGAGACCCAGTACTTC

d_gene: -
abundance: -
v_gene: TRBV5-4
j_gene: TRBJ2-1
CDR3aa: CASSSKDHEQFF
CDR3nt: TGTGCCAGCAGCTCGAAAGATCATGAGCAGTTCTTC

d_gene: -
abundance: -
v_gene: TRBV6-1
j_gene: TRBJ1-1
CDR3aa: CASRAGFTEAFF
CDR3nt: TGTGCCAGCAGGGCAGGGTTCACTGAAGCTTTCTTT

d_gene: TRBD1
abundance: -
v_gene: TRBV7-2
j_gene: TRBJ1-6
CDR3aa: CASSQLLMTGFDSPLHF
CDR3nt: TGTGCCAGCAGCCAACTATTAATGACAGGGTTTGATTCACCCCTCCACTTT

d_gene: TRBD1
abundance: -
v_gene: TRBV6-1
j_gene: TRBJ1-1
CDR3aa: CASKRQGLNTEAFF
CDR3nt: TGTGCCAGCAAGAGACAGGGGCTTAACACTGAAGCTTTCTTT

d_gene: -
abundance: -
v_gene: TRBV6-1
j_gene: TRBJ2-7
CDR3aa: CASSERFFQYEQYF
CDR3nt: TGTGCCAGCAGTGAACGCTTTTTCCAATACGAGCAGTACTTC

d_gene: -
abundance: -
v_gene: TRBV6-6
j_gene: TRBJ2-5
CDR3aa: CASSYLVPSQETQYF
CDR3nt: TGTGCCAGCAGTTACCTGGTACCGAGCCAAGAGACCCAGTACTTC

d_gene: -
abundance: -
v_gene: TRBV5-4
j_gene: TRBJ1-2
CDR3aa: CASSNPGTGNYGYTF
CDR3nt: TGTGCCAGCAGCAACCCCGGGACGGGAAACTATGGCTACACCTTC

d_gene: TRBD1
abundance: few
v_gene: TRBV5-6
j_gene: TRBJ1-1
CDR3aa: CASSMGQPNTEAFF
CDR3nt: TGTGCCAGCAGCATGGGACAGCCGAACACTGAAGCTTTCTTT

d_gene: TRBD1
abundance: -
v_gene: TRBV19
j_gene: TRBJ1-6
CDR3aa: CASTGGTGYSPLHF
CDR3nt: TGTGCCAGTACCGGGGGGACAGGGTATTCACCCCTCCACTTT

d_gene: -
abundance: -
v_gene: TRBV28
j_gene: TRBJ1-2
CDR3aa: CASSQLRQEANYGYTF
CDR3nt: TGTGCCAGCAGCCAACTCAGACAGGAAGCTAACTATGGCTACACCTTC

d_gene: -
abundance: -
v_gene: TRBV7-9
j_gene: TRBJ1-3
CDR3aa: CASSLDPGTGNTIYF
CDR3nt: TGTGCCAGCAGCTTAGACCCAGGGACTGGAAACACCATATATTTT

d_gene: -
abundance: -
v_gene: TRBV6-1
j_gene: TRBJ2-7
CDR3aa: CASSTRGYEQYF
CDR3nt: TGTGCCAGCAGTACCAGGGGTTACGAGCAGTACTTC

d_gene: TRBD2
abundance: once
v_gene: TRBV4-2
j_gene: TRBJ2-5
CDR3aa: CASSQDSFELAGGGTQYF
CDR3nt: TGTGCCAGCAGCCAAGATTCTTTTGAGCTAGCGGGGGGGGGTACCCAGTACTTC

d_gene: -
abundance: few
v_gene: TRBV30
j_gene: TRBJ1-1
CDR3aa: CAWSVPGILGRTEAFF
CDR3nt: TGTGCCTGGAGTGTACCAGGGATATTAGGACGGACTGAAGCTTTCTTT

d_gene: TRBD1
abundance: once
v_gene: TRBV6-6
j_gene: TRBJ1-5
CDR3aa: CATKGQGAGQPQHF
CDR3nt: TGTGCCACTAAAGGACAGGGGGCGGGTCAGCCCCAGCATTTT

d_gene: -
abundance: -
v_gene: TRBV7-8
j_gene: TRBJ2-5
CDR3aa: CASSGGGVLETQYF
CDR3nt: TGTGCCAGCAGCGGAGGCGGTGTTCTGGAGACCCAGTACTTC

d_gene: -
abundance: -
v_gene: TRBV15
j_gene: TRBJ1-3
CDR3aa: CATSRGIKDTSSGNTIYF
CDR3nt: TGTGCCACCAGCAGGGGCATTAAGGACACGAGCTCTGGAAACACCATATATTTT

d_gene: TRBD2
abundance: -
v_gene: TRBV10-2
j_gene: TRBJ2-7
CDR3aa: CASSALAGKPREQYF
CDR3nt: TGCGCCAGCAGTGCATTAGCGGGTAAGCCGAGAGAGCAGTACTTC